Described below is a single T cell receptor (beta chain) sequence and its context. Its specificity is not known. This CDR3 is built from 11 residues. Deletions cut 6 bases from V and 1 base from J, with 6 bases between. Germline-derived CDR1 and CDR2 are SQVTM and ANQGSEA. This entry belongs to a study of neoadjuvant anti-PD-1 for oral cavity cancer. Study information: Most patients had three to four biweekly doses of 3 mg/kg nivolumab before resection. General observations from the study: After neoadjuvant nivolumab, PBMC T cell clonality was significantly higher in non-responders than responders.

Time point: after neoadjuvant nivolumab, at surgical resection. Produced via immunoSEQ multiplex PCR; TCRdb's table is partial and in-frame only. The table has about 68,000 clones, 70% to 90% seen once. The V and J genes are TRBV29-1 and TRBJ1-1, with a weak D call TRBD1 (5 bases). This receptor was taken from a person aged 35-79 years with oral cavity squamous cell carcinoma. Sample: PBMCs, taken after nivolumab (anti-PD-1) treatment. The CDR3: CSVTGNTEAFF. The CDR3 nucleotides are TGCAGCGTCACAGGGAACACTGAAGCTTTCTTT. The whole variable domain, filled in from reference TRBV29-1 and TRBJ1-1, reads SAVISQKPSRDICQRGTSLTIQCQVDSQVTMMFWYRQQPGQSLTLIATANQGSEATYESGFVIDKFPISRPNLTFSTLTVSNMSPEDSSIYLCSVTGNTEAFFGQGTRLTVV.